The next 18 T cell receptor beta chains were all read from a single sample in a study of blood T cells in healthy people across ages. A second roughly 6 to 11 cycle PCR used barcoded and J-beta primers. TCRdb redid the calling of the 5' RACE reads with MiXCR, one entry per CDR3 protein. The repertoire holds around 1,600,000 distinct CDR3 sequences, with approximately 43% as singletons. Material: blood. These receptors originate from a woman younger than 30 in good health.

This CDR3 is CASRFGTAKEQYF. CDR3 bases: TGTGCCAGCAGATTTGGGACAGCGAAGGAGCAGTACTTC. The chain joins TRBV27 to TRBJ2-4; 7 bases are a match to TRBD1. CDR3 length: 13 amino acids. V was clipped by 6 bases and J by 13 bases; unmatched bases: 12. The germline V gene has CDR1 MNHEY and CDR2 SMNVEV (reference sequence).

CDR3 residues: CASSQGSGSLNEQFF. Here the CDR3 DNA reads TGTGCCAGCAGCCAGGGCAGCGGGAGTTTAAATGAGCAGTTCTTC. This sequence joins TRBV28 and TRBJ2-1; 8 nucleotides line up with TRBD2. The CDR3 extends over 15 amino acids. Germline trimming cut 6 bases from V and 7 bases from J; bases unmatched to any gene: 11. CDR1 is MDHEN, CDR2 SYDVKM, per germline.

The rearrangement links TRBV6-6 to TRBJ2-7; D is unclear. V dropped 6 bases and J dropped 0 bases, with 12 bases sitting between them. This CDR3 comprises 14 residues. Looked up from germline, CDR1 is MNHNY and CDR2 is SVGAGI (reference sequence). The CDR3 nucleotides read TGTGCCAGCAGCGATCTGGGAAACTCCTACGAGCAGTACTTC. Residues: CASSDLGNSYEQYF.

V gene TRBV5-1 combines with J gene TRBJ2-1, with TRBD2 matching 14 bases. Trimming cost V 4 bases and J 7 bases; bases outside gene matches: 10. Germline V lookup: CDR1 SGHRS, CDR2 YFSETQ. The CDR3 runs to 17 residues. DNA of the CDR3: TGCGCCAGCAGCCTAGGGACTAGCGGGAGAAATAGAAATGAGCAGTTCTTC. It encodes CASSLGTSGRNRNEQFF.

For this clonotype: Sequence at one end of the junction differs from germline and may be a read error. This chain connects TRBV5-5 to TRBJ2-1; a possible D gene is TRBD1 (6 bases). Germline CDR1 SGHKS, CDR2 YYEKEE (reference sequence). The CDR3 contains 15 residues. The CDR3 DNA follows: TGTGTCAGCAGCTGCCGGGACAATCCCTACAATGAGCAGTTCTTC. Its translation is CVSSCRDNPYNEQFF.

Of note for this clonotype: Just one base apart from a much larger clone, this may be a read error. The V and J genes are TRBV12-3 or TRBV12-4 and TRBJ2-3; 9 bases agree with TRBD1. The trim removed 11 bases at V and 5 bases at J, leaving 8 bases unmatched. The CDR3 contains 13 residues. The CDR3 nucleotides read TGTGCCGGCCTCGGACAGGGGCAAGATACGCAGTATTTT. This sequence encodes CAGLGQGQDTQYF.

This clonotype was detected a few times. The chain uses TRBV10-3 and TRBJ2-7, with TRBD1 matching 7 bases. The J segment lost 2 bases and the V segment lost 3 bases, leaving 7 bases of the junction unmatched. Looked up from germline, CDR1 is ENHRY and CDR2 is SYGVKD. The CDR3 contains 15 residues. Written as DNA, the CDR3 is TGTGCCATCAGTGAAACCGGGACAGCAACCTACGAGCAGTACTTC. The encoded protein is CAISETGTATYEQYF.

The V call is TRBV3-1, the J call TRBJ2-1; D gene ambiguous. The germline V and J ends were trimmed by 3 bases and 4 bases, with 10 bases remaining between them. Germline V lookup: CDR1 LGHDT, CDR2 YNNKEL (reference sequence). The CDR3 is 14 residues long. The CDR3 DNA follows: TGTGCCAGCAGCCAGGGCCGAGCTTACAATGAGCAGTTCTTC. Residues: CASSQGRAYNEQFF.

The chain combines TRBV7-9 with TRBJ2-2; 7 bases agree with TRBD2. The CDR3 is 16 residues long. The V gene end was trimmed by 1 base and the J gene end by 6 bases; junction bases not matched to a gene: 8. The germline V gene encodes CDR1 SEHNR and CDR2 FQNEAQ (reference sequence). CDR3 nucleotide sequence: TGTGCCAGCAGCTTAGTAGGACTAGTTCGGGCCGGGGAGCTGTTTTTT. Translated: CASSLVGLVRAGELFF.

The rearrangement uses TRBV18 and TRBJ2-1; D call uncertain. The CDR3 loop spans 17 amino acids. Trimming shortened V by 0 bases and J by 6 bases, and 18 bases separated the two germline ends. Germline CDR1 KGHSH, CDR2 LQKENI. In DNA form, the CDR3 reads TGTGCCAGCTCACCACCTGAAGTCCTAAGCGCCCCCAATGAGCAGTTCTTC. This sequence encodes CASSPPEVLSAPNEQFF. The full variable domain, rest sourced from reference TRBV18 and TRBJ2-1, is NAGVMQNPRHLVRRRGQEARLRCSPMKGHSHVYWYRQLPEEGLKFMVYLQKENIIDESGMPKERFSAEFPKEGPSILRIQQVVRGDSAAYFCASSPPEVLSAPNEQFFGPGTRLTVL.

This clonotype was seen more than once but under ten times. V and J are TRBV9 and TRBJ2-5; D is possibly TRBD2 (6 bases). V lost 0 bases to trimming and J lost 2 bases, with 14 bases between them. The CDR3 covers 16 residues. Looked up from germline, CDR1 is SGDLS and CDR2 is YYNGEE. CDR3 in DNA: TGTGCCAGCAGCGTAGGATTGAGGGGAGGTCAAGAGACCCAGTACTTC. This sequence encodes CASSVGLRGGQETQYF.

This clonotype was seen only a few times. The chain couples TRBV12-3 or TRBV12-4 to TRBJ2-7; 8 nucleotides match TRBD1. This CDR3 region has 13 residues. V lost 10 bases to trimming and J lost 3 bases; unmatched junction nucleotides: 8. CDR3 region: CATAQGAFYEQYF. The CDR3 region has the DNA TGTGCCACCGCCCAGGGGGCTTTCTACGAGCAGTACTTC.

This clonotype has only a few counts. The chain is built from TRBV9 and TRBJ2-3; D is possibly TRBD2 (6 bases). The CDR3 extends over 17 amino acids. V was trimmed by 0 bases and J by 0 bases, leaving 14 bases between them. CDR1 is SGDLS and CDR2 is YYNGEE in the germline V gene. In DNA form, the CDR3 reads TGTGCCAGCAGCGTAGACGGGGCGGGATCGAGCACAGATACGCAGTATTTT. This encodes CASSVDGAGSSTDTQYF.

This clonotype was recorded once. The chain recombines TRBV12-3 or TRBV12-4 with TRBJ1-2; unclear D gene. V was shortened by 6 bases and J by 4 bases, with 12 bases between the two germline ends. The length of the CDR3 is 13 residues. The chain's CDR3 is CASRTMKGYGYTF. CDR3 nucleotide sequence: TGTGCCAGCAGGACTATGAAGGGCTATGGCTACACCTTC.

CDR3 region: CSARDREGTVPGMNSYEQYF. For the CDR3, the DNA is TGCAGTGCTAGAGATAGGGAGGGCACGGTACCAGGGATGAACTCCTACGAGCAGTACTTC. This sequence joins TRBV20-1 and TRBJ2-7, with 7 bases identical to TRBD2. The CDR3 has 20 residues. The germline CDR1 and CDR2 sequences are DFQATT and SNEGSKA (reference sequence). Germline trimming cut 0 bases from V and 0 bases from J; bases unmatched to any gene: 20.

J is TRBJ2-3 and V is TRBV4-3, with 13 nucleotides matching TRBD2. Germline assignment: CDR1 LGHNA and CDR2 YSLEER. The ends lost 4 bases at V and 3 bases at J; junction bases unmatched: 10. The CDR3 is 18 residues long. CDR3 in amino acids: CASSREPPGLAGTDTQYF. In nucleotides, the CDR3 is TGCGCCAGCAGCCGAGAACCCCCGGGACTAGCGGGGACAGATACGCAGTATTTT.

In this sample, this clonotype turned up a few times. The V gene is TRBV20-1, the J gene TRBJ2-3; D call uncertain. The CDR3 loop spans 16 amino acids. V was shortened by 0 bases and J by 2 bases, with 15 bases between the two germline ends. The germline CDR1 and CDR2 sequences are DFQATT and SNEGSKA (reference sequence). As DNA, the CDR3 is TGCAGTGCTAGAGATGTGGCTAGTTGGAACACAGATACGCAGTATTTT. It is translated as CSARDVASWNTDTQYF.

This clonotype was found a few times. The CDR3 reads CATSRGPSTGANYGYTF. The CDR3 DNA sequence: TGTGCCACCAGCAGAGGCCCTTCCACGGGAGCTAACTATGGCTACACCTTC. The chain links TRBV15 to TRBJ1-2; D is uncertain. This CDR3 is 17 amino acids long. V was shortened by 1 base and J by 0 bases, with 15 bases between the two germline ends. Germline V gene data show CDR1 as LNHNV and CDR2 as YYDKDF (reference sequence).